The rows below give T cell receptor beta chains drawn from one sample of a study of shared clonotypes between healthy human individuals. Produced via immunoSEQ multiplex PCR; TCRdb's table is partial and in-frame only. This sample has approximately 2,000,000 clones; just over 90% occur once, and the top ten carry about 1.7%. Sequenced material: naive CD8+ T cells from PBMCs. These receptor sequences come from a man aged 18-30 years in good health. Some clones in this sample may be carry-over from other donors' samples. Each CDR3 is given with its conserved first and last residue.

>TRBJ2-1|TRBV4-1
CASSPHRLAGGSSYNEQFF
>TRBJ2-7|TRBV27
CASSLTLTYEQYF
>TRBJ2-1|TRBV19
CASSRLPYNEQFF
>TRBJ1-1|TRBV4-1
CASSAPGTGEGAFF
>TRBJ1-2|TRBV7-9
CASSQNGIYSNYGYTF
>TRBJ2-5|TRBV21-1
CARAGQGKTQYF
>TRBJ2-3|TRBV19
CASSMRGTDTQYF
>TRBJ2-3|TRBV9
CASSVGGGYTDTQYF
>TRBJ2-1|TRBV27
CASSLDRGGNEQFF
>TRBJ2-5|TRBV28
CASSLWVLLGGQETQYF
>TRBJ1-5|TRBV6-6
CASSYAGTPYQPQHF